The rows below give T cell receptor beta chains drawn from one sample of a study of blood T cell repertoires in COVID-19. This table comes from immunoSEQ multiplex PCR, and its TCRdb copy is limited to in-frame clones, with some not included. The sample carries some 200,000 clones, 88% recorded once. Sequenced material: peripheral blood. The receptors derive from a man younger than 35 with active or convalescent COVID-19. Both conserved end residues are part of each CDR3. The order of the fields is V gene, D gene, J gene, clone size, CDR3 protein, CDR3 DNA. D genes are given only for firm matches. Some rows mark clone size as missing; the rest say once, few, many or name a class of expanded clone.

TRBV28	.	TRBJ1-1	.	CASSLWGGSNTEAFF	TGTGCCAGCAGCCTCTGGGGGGGGTCTAACACTGAAGCTTTCTTT
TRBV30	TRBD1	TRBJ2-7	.	CASDRGVGDEQYF	TGTGCCTCTGACAGGGGGGTGGGCGACGAGCAGTACTTC
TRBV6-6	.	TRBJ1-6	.	CASSYSGAGDSPLHF	TGTGCCAGCAGTTACTCTGGGGCAGGGGATTCACCCCTCCACTTT
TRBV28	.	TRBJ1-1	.	CASSQWGGRNTEAFF	TGTGCCAGCAGCCAATGGGGGGGGAGGAACACTGAAGCTTTCTTT
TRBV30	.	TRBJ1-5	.	CAWGAQGTGQPQHF	TGTGCCTGGGGTGCCCAGGGGACCGGTCAGCCCCAGCATTTT
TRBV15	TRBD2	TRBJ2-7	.	CATSRGGLAGSYEQYF	TGTGCCACCAGCAGGGGGGGCCTAGCGGGATCCTACGAGCAGTACTTC
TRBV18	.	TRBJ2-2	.	CASSPVGQTTGELFF	TGTGCCAGCTCACCCGTTGGACAGACCACCGGGGAGCTGTTTTTT
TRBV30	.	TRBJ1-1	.	CAWDRNTEAFF	TGTGCCTGGGACAGGAACACTGAAGCTTTCTTT
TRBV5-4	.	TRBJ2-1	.	CASSLSVAVNEQFF	TGTGCCAGCAGCTTGTCGGTAGCGGTCAATGAGCAGTTCTTC
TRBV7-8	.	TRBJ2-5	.	CASSLVSVTSGMGLQETQYF	TGTGCCAGCAGCTTAGTTTCCGTTACATCCGGGATGGGGTTACAAGAGACCCAGTACTTC
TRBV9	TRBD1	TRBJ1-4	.	CASSIATGGGEKLFF	TGTGCCAGCAGTATAGCAACAGGGGGCGGTGAAAAACTGTTTTTT
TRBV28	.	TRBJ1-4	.	CASSLQVNNEKLFF	TGTGCCAGCAGTCTACAGGTTAATAATGAAAAACTGTTTTTT
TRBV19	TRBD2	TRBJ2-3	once	CASSIASGGTSTYYF	TGTGCCAGTAGTATCGCCTCGGGGGGGACTAGCACATACTATTTT
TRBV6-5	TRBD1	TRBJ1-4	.	CASREGTGREKLFF	TGTGCCAGCAGAGAGGGGACAGGTCGGGAAAAACTGTTTTTT
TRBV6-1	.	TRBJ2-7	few	CASSEIRGGTYEQYF	TGTGCCAGCAGTGAGATTCGTGGAGGGACCTACGAGCAGTACTTC
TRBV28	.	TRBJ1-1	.	CASRQLINTEAFF	TGTGCCAGCAGACAGCTGATAAACACTGAAGCTTTCTTT